Included here is one T cell receptor (beta chain) sequence, with context. No antigen is known for it. Base qualities are not provided; no much larger clone lies one nucleotide away. The record originates from a study of blood T cell repertoires in COVID-19 (dated by TCRdb to the early 2020s). Regarding the complete study: Collaborator samples came from the United States, Italy and Spain and covered acute and convalescent phases of COVID-19. The prospective study material was composed of cDNA or gDNA derived from T cells, B-cell-depleted T cells, or PBMCs. The dataset comprised deeply sampled blood TCRbeta repertoires from subjects exposed to, actively infected with, or recovered from COVID-19. The repertoires were made available in a free public database intended to serve as a resource for research on the immune response to SARS-CoV-2. Samples were obtained from the ongoing ImmuneRACE study (first 160 participants) and from 1,200 or so subjects provided by 6 global collaborators. A de-identified subject ID, COVID-19 status, age in years and sex were almost always included in the sample metadata. Where available, HLA class I and class II types were taken from metadata supplied by the sample provider and were not determined by assay-based typing.

Spanning cysteine to phenylalanine, the CDR3 consists of 13 amino acids. Kept here is only the CDR3 DNA, which spans 39 bases and is read in frame from base 1. CDR1 and CDR2, looked up from the germline V gene, are MDHEN and SYDVKM. The germline V and J ends show losses of 2 bases and 6 bases respectively, and no gene match explains 0 bases of the junction. The collaborating institutions used their own protocols to collect whole blood in K2EDTA tubes. Collaborator samples were shipped for TCRbeta analysis as frozen whole blood, isolated PBMCs, or DNA extracted from either sample type. On the study overall, not on this receptor specifically: The amount of clinical and demographic metadata varied by source and participant and was provided uncurated.

TCRbeta CDR3 regions were amplified from genomic DNA using the immunoSEQ Assay, a bias-controlled multiplex PCR. As for the original processing: Nucleated cell counts per sample were estimated from amplification of reference gene primers within the assay. Sequence reads were collapsed and filtered to measure the absolute abundance of every unique TCRbeta CDR3 rearrangement. For each sample, productive Simpson clonality was calculated as the square root of Simpson's diversity index over productive rearrangements. Not all clones reach the TCRdb copy of this immuneACCESS table, which keeps in-frame sequences only. Checked studies attribute under half of the gap to unresolved V genes and leave the rest unexplained. V, J and clone size reflect that table, while D and trimming were determined from the DNA. The sample includes about 50,000 clones, with roughly nine tenths observed a single time. In total, the top ten clones hold about a quarter of the sample.

Sample: peripheral blood. This chain joins TRBV28 to TRBJ1-5, with 8 bases matching TRBD1. This sequence originates from a human donor in a cohort sampled during active COVID-19. The CDR3: CASSLQGAQPQHF. The nucleotides are TGTGCCAGCAGTTTACAGGGGGCTCAGCCCCAGCATTTT.